This TCR beta chain was profiled in a study of cytomegalovirus exposure and HLA in healthy donors. The PCR had 60 Vbeta and 13 Jbeta primers. Some clones are missing from TCRdb's copy, which holds only in-frame ones; the method was immunoSEQ multiplex PCR. The sample records some 100,000 clones, 65% to 80% being singletons. Findings and caveats of the study: It was taken for granted in presence/absence analyses that sequencing depth across donors was roughly uniform. Analyzed later, association rates of TCRs varied across HLA loci, with DRB1 most and HLA-C fewest.

Participants comprised healthy donors of bone marrow. In this sample, this clone turned up a few times. Its antigen is still unknown. There are 13 residues in the CDR3. V lost 6 bases, J lost 2 bases, and 0 bases stayed unmatched. The V gene's germline CDR1 is SNHLY and CDR2 FYNNEI. This TCR was sampled from a young woman in good health and CMV-seropositive. The chain recombines TRBV2 with TRBJ1-5; 8 bases are shared with TRBD1. The specimen sequenced was PBMCs. DNA of the CDR3: TGTGCCAGCAGGGACAGGGGCAATCAGCCCCAGCATTTT. The encoded protein is CASRDRGNQPQHF.